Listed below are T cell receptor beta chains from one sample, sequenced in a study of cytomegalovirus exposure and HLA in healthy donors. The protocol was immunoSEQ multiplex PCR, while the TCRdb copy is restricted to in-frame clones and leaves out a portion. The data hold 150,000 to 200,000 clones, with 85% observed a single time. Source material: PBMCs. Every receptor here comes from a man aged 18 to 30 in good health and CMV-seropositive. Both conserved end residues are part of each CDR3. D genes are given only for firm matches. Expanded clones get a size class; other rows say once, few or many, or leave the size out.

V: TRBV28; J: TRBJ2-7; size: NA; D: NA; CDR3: CASSFESREQYF; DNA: TGTGCCAGCAGTTTCGAGTCTCGAGAGCAGTACTTC
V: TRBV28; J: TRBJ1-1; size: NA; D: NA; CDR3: CASSLSGVTEAFF; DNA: TGTGCCAGCAGTTTATCGGGGGTCACTGAAGCTTTCTTT
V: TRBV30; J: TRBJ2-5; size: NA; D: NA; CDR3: CAWSGGRGGEETQYF; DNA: TGTGCCTGGAGTGGTGGGAGGGGGGGCGAGGAGACCCAGTACTTC
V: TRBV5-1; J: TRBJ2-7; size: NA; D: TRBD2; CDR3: CASSSSGSRAYEQYF; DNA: TGCGCCAGCAGCTCTAGCGGGAGTCGGGCCTACGAGCAGTACTTC
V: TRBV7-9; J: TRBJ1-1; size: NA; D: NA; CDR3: CASSWEGGAFF; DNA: TGTGCCAGCAGCTGGGAAGGGGGAGCTTTCTTT
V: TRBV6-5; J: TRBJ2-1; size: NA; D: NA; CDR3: CASSYSGGPSNEQFF; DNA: TGTGCCAGCAGTTACTCGGGGGGGCCGAGCAATGAGCAGTTCTTC
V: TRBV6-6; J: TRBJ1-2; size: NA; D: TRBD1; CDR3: CASSGTGGAYGYTF; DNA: TGTGCCAGCAGTGGGACAGGGGGCGCCTATGGCTACACCTTC
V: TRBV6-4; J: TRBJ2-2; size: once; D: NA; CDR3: CASSDSSAPGELFF; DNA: TGTGCCAGCAGTGACTCGAGTGCCCCCGGGGAGCTGTTTTTT
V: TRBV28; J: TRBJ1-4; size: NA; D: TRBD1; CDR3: CASSSGQGNEKLFF; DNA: TGTGCCAGCAGTTCTGGACAGGGGAATGAAAAACTGTTTTTT
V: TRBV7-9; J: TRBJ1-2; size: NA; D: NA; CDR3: CASSLDSVNYGYTF; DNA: TGTGCCAGCAGCTTAGATTCTGTGAACTATGGCTACACCTTC
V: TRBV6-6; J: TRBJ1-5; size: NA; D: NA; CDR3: CASSYNRAISNQPQHF; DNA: TGTGCCAGCAGTTATAACAGGGCGATAAGCAATCAGCCCCAGCATTTT
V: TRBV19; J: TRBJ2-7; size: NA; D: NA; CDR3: CASSYSGLAVQYF; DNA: TGTGCCAGTAGCTATAGCGGCCTCGCGGTGCAGTACTTC
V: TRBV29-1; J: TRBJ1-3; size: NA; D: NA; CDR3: CSARTVNSGNTIYF; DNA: TGCAGCGCCCGAACTGTGAACTCTGGAAACACCATATATTTT
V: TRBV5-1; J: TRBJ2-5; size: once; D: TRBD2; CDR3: CASSAGGSGGETQYF; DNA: TGCGCCAGCAGTGCAGGGGGTAGCGGGGGTGAGACCCAGTACTTC
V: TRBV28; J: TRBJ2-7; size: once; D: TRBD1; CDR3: CASSLRGDRGYEQYF; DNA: TGTGCCAGCAGTTTACGGGGGGACAGGGGCTACGAGCAGTACTTC
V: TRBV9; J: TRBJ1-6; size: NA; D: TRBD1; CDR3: CASSTRDSNSPLHF; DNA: TGTGCCAGCAGCACCCGGGACAGTAATTCACCCCTCCACTTT
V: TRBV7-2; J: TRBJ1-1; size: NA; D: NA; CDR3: CASSLAAGNTEAFF; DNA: TGTGCCAGCAGCTTAGCGGCGGGGAACACTGAAGCTTTCTTT
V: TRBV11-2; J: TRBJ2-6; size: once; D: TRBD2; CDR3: CASTRTSGASGANVLTF; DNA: TGTGCCAGCACCCGGACTAGCGGGGCCTCTGGGGCCAACGTCCTGACTTTC
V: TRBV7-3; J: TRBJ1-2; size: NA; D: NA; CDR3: CASSSGAGNYGYTF; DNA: TGTGCCAGCAGCTCAGGGGCCGGGAACTATGGCTACACCTTC
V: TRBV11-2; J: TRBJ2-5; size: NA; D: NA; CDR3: CASSPETGIFETQYF; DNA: TGTGCCAGCAGCCCGGAGACGGGAATATTTGAGACCCAGTACTTC
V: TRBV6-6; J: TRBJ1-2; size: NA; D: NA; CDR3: CASSYPTGIVNYGYTF; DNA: TGTGCCAGCAGTTATCCAACAGGGATCGTTAACTATGGCTACACCTTC
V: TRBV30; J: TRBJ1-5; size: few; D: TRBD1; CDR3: CAWSTQGAGQPQHF; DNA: TGTGCCTGGAGTACACAGGGGGCAGGTCAGCCCCAGCATTTT
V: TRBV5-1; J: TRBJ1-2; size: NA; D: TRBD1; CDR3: CASSSQGGKNYGYTF; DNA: TGCGCCAGCAGCTCACAGGGGGGGAAGAACTATGGCTACACCTTC
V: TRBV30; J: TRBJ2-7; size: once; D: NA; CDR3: CAWRTGALKEQYF; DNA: TGTGCCTGGAGAACAGGTGCCCTAAAGGAGCAGTACTTC
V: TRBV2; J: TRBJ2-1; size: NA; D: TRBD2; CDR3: CASSGTSGEFDEQFF; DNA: TGTGCCAGCAGCGGGACTAGCGGGGAGTTCGATGAGCAGTTCTTC
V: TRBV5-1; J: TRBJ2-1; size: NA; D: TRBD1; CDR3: CASSLVDRGNYNEQFF; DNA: TGCGCCAGCAGCTTGGTGGACAGGGGAAACTACAATGAGCAGTTCTTC
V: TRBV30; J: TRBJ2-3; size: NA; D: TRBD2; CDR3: CAGSSGVSTDTQYF; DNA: TGTGCCGGCTCTAGCGGGGTGAGCACAGATACGCAGTATTTT
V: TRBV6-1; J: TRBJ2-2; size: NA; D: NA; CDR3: CACTAGVLTGELFF; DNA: TGTGCCTGCACCGCAGGGGTTCTCACCGGGGAGCTGTTTTTT
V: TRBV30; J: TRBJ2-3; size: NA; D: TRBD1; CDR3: CAWDRGRADTQYF; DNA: TGTGCCTGGGACAGGGGCAGGGCAGATACGCAGTATTTT
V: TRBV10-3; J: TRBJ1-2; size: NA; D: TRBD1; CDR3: CATTGDPNYGYTF; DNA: TGTGCCACCACAGGGGACCCGAACTATGGCTACACCTTC
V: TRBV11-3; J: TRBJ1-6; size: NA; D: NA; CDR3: CASSFAGENSPLHF; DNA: TGTGCCAGCAGCTTCGCAGGGGAGAATTCACCCCTCCACTTT
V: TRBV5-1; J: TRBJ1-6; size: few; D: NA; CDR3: CASSPGFAMSPLHF; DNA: TGCGCCAGCAGCCCCGGGTTCGCTATGTCACCCCTCCACTTT